This T cell receptor beta chain was recovered during a study of tumor-infiltrating lymphocytes in primary liver carcinoma. Unsorted whole blood served as the source of blood RNA, and germline DNA was extracted as well. The germline V gene has CDR1 SGHTS and CDR2 YDEGEE. Trimming pared 4 bases from V and 9 bases from J, leaving 12 bases between. This CDR3 has 12 amino acids. Starting from approximately 0.45 ug of total RNA, TCR beta cDNA was produced with a primer in the constant region. For TCR beta, libraries were produced by three nested multiplex PCR rounds using slightly modified ARM-PCR. Both of the initial two PCR rounds ran for about 9 cycles and employed TRBV1-TRBV30 forward primers alongside a C-beta reverse primer. TCRdb re-called the multiplex PCR reads with MiXCR, one entry per CDR3 protein. The profile shows around 330,000 distinct CDR3 sequences, over 55% of them singletons.

The chain uses TRBV5-8 and TRBJ2-3, with D perhaps TRBD1 (6 bases). The sample comprised peripheral blood. The TCR originated in a man aged 35 to 55 with primary liver carcinoma and hepatitis B virus infection. The CDR3 region is CASSLVGATQYF. As DNA, the CDR3 is TGTGCCAGCAGCCTGGTGGGGGCGACGCAGTATTTT.